This T cell receptor beta chain stems from a study of low-dose radiotherapy and immunotherapy resistance in tumors (dated 2022 in TCRdb). About the study as a whole: Cohort 1 received 0.5 Gy per fraction every 2 weeks, with a prescribed total PTV dose of 6.5 Gy. Patients in Cohort 2 were given 1 Gy per fraction every two weeks, for a total of 13 Gy across 26 weeks. Patients were given nivolumab as a 240 mg flat dose every two weeks and ipilimumab at 1 mg/kg every six weeks, with both drugs delivered intravenously. Cyclophosphamide 200 mg/m2 was administered intravenously every two weeks, one day before each radiation and immunotherapy administration. Starting on cycle 1 day 1, patients took 300 mg of aspirin by mouth once a day for four cycles. Trial participants were not randomized into treatment groups. Eight patients were included in the translational analysis, namely three from the first dose cohort plus the first five from the second dose cohort.

This clonotype was seen a few times. This clone's antigen is unknown. Base qualities were left out, and no much larger clone turns up one base away. The sample was run on an Illumina HiSeq 2500. First-strand cDNA was synthesized with Superscript III and a set of TRAV- and TRBV-specific primers, covering both TCRalpha and TCRbeta chains. TCRs were amplified with Phusion for about 20 PCR cycles using a constant-region primer together with the adapter attached to the V primers. Amplification of the isolated mRNA was done with the MessageAmp II aRNA Amplification Kit, which involved a roughly 15-hour in vitro transcription at 37 degrees C. The Dynabeads mRNA DIRECT Purification Kit was used to isolate mRNA for TCR sequencing. Indexed Illumina adapters were added in a second Phusion PCR of approximately 25 cycles, after which AMPure XP beads were used to purify the products. In the original analysis: Custom Perl scripts pooled TCR sequences encoding the same protein, removed out-of-frame sequences and computed each clonotype's abundance. TCR sequences supported by only a single read were excluded from analysis. Repertoire metrics included Shannon entropy, Gini index, clonality, richness, and frequency of TCRs shared between repertoires. TCRdb reprocessing: public reads trimmed at Q25 with fastp, clones called with MiXCR, in-frame beta chains kept. Each CDR3 protein gets just one entry, which takes the most common genes and DNA from the rows behind it. In this record, the V and J calls reflect TCRdb's handling and not the investigators' own analysis. This sample is represented by around 33,000 distinct CDR3 sequences; about 53% of them were singletons. The ten top clones hold 5.7% of the sample.

The time point label on this specimen signifies: after trial treatment. What this sample's treatment or condition label stands for: LDRT plus nivolumab, ipilimumab, low-dose cyclophosphamide and aspirin (RACIN trial). The donors took part in RACIN, a single-arm, phase I, dose-escalation trial that combined nivolumab, ipilimumab, aspirin, low-dose cyclophosphamide and low-dose radiotherapy. Eligible patients had advanced, TIL-negative solid tumors. Counted from cysteine to phenylalanine, this CDR3 has 14 amino acids. This entry keeps only the CDR3 DNA: 42 bases, framed from base 1. The V end loses 0 bases and the J end loses 8 bases, and a stretch of 11 bases separates them. The germline V gene (reference sequence) provides CDR1 LGHDT and CDR2 YNNKEL.

The sequence links TRBV3-1 to TRBJ2-1, with the D gene not confidently named. This receptor was taken from a male donor with gallbladder cancer. The source was PBMCs, collected after low-dose radiotherapy plus immunotherapy. The bases read TGTGCCAGCAGCCAAGAGGTAGGGATCGATGAGCAGTTCTTC. Its protein is CASSQEVGIDEQFF.